A selection of T cell receptor beta chains follows, all from one sample in a study of shared clonotypes between healthy human individuals. The assay was immunoSEQ multiplex PCR, and TCRdb's table has in-frame clones only and misses some. The sample records 2 million to 3 million clones, 80% to 95% being singletons. The sequenced sample consisted of naive CD4+ T cells from PBMCs. The receptors were gathered from a man aged 18 to 30 in good health. Some clones in this sample may be carry-over from other donors' samples. CDR3s include the opening cysteine and the closing phenylalanine or tryptophan.

V gene: TRBV6-4
J gene: TRBJ2-1
CDR3 protein: CASSDWPPHEQFF

V gene: TRBV11-2
J gene: TRBJ2-3
CDR3 protein: CASSPGLDTQYF

V gene: TRBV11-2
J gene: TRBJ1-1
CDR3 protein: CASSLIGETTEAFF

V gene: TRBV7-2
J gene: -
CDR3 protein: CASSSSSGSIEQYF

V gene: TRBV5-5
J gene: TRBJ1-1
CDR3 protein: CASSGGSEAFF

V gene: TRBV29-1
J gene: TRBJ2-6
CDR3 protein: CSVTTSGGSGANVLTF

V gene: TRBV29-1
J gene: TRBJ2-1
CDR3 protein: CSVESVRPGSYNEQFF

V gene: TRBV7-9
J gene: TRBJ2-5
CDR3 protein: CASDTRTGGKQETQYF

V gene: TRBV27
J gene: TRBJ1-4
CDR3 protein: CASSLAAPGKLFF

V gene: TRBV9
J gene: TRBJ1-5
CDR3 protein: CASSPRGTGWEQPQHF

V gene: TRBV7-2
J gene: TRBJ2-2
CDR3 protein: CASTLGAPNTGELFF

V gene: TRBV28
J gene: TRBJ2-1
CDR3 protein: CASTLAPNEQFF

V gene: TRBV7-8
J gene: TRBJ1-2
CDR3 protein: CASSLGGFGGYTF

V gene: TRBV11-2
J gene: TRBJ1-3
CDR3 protein: CASSLLSSGAGNTIYF

V gene: TRBV4-1
J gene: TRBJ1-1
CDR3 protein: CASSQARTVNTEAFF

V gene: TRBV6-1
J gene: TRBJ1-2
CDR3 protein: CASREGQRTNTF

V gene: TRBV9
J gene: TRBJ2-7
CDR3 protein: CASSSKSSGGSYEQYF

V gene: TRBV7-2
J gene: TRBJ2-6
CDR3 protein: CASSLVLAGEPGANVLTF